The table lists the clone carrying this T cell receptor beta chain with a few counts. TCRdb re-derived calls from the RT-PCR reads in MiXCR, one entry per CDR3 protein. Counted here are 500,000 to 600,000 distinct CDR3 sequences, 6.5% to 8% occurring once; the ten biggest clones make up roughly 13%. This entry comes from a study of response to subunit inactivated influenza vaccine. In germline, CDR1 is SGHVS, CDR2 FNYEAQ. J lost 5 bases, V lost 5 bases, and 7 bases had no gene match. This CDR3 is 15 amino acids long. The sample here was PBMCs from blood, taken less than 30 months after vaccination. The chain has TRBV7-6 and TRBJ2-3, with 10 bases aligning to TRBD2. This receptor was obtained from a man aged 50 to 75 who received an inactivated influenza vaccine. CDR3 sequence (DNA): TGTGCCAGCAGCCCTTCTAGCGGGGGATTAGATACGCAGTATTTT. This gives the protein CASSPSSGGLDTQYF.